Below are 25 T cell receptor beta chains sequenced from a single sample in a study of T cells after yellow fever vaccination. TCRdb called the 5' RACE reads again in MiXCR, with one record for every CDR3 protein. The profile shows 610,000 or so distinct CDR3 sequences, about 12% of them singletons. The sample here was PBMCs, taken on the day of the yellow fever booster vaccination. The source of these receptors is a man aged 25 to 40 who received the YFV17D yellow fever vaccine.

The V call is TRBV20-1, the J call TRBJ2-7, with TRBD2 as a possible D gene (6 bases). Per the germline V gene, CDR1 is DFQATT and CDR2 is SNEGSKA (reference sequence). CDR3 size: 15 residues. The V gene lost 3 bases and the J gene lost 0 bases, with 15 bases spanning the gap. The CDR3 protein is CSARDRRGYSYEQYF. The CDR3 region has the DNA TGCAGTGCTAGGGATAGGCGGGGATACTCCTACGAGCAGTACTTC.

CDR3 DNA sequence: TGTGCCAGCACCTCCCCCATTGGCGGGGTGCTCAATGAGCAGTTCTTC. It translates to CASTSPIGGVLNEQFF. The gene calls are TRBV7-9 and TRBJ2-1; D perhaps matches TRBD2 (6 bases). There are 16 residues in the CDR3. Trimming shortened V by 7 bases and J by 6 bases, and 22 bases separated the two germline ends. Per germline, CDR1 SEHNR and CDR2 FQNEAQ (reference sequence). Full variable domain (missing parts from reference TRBV7-9 and TRBJ2-1): DTGVSQNPRHKITKRGQNVTFRCDPISEHNRLYWYRQTLGQGPEFLTYFQNEAQLEKSRLLSDRFSAERPKGSFSTLEIQRTEQGDSAMYLCASTSPIGGVLNEQFFGPGTRLTVL.

The CDR3 sequence: CASSQIPPAPSSYNEQFF. CDR3 DNA: TGTGCCAGCTCACAGATCCCCCCCGCGCCCAGCTCCTACAATGAGCAGTTCTTC. V is TRBV18 and J is TRBJ2-1; D not certain. CDR3 length: 18 residues. Germline values: CDR1 KGHSH, CDR2 LQKENI. V was clipped by 4 bases and J by 0 bases, with 19 bases between them.

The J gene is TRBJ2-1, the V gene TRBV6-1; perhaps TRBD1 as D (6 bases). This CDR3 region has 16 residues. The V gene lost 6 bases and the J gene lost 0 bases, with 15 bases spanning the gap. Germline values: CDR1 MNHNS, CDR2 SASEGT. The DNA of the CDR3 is TGTGCCAGCAGGGTAAGACAGGCGAGCTCCTACAATGAGCAGTTCTTC. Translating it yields CASRVRQASSYNEQFF.

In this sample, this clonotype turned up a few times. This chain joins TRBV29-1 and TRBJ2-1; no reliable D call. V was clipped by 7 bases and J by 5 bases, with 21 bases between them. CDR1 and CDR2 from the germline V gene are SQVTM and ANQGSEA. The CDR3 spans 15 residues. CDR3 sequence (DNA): TGCAGCGCTATAATACCGCGGTCAAAGAACAATGAGCAGTTCTTC. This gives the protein CSAIIPRSKNNEQFF.

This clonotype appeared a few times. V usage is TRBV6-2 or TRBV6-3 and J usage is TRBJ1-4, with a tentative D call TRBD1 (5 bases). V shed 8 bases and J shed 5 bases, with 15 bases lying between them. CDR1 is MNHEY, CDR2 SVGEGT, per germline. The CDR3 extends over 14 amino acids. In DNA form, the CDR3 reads TGTGCCAGCCGGTCGGGACTAAGAAATGAAAAACTGTTTTTT. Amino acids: CASRSGLRNEKLFF.

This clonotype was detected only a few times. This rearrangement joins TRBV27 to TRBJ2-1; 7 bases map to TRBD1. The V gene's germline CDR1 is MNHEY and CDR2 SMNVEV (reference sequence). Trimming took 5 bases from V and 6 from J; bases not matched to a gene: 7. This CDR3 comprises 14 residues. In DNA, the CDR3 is TGTGCCAGCAGTAAGGGGGCCATATTCAATGAGCAGTTCTTC. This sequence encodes CASSKGAIFNEQFF.

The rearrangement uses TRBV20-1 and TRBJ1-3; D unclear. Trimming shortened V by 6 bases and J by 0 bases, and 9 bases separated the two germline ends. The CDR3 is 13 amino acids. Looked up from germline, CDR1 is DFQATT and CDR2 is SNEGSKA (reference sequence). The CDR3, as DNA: TGCAGTGCCAGACACGTCTCTGGAAACACCATATATTTT. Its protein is CSARHVSGNTIYF.

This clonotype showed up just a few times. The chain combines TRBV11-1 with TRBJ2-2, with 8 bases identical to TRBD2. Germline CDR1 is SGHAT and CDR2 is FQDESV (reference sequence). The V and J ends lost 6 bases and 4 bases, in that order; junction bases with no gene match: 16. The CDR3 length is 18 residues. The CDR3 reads CASSGYLGTRESTGELFF. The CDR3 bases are TGTGCCAGCAGTGGATACTTGGGGACTAGAGAGTCCACCGGGGAGCTGTTTTTT.

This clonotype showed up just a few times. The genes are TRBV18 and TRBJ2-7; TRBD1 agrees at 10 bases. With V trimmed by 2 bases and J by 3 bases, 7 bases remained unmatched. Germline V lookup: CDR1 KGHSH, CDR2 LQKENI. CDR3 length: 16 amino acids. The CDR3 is CASSPSGTGVNYEQYF. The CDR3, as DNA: TGTGCCAGCTCACCATCAGGGACAGGGGTTAACTACGAGCAGTACTTC.

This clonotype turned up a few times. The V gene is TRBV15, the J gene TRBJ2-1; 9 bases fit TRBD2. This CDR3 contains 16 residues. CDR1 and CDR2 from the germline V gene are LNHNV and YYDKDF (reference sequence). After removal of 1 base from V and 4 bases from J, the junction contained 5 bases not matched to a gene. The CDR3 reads CATSRVSGGLYNEQFF. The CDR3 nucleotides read TGTGCCACCAGCAGAGTTAGCGGGGGTCTTTACAATGAGCAGTTCTTC.

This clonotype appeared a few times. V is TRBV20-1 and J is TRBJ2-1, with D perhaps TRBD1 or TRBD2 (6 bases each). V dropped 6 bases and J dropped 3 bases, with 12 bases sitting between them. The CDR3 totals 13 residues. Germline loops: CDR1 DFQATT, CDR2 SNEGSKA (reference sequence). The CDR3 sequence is CSAVGGNYNEQFF. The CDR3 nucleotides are TGCAGTGCGGTGGGGGGCAACTACAATGAGCAGTTCTTC.

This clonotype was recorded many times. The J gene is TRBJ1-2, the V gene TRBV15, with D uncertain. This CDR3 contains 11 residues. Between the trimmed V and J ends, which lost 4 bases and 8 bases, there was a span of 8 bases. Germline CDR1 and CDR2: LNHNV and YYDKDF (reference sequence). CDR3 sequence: CATSTTWGYTF. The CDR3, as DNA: TGTGCCACCAGCACAACTTGGGGCTACACCTTC.

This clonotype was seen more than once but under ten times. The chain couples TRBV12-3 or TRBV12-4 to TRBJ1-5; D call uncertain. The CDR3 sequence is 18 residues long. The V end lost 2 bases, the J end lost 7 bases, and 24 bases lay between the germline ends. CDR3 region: CASSLISVVGAGRQPQHF. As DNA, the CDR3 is TGTGCCAGCAGTTTAATCTCAGTGGTGGGCGCGGGGAGGCAGCCCCAGCATTTT.

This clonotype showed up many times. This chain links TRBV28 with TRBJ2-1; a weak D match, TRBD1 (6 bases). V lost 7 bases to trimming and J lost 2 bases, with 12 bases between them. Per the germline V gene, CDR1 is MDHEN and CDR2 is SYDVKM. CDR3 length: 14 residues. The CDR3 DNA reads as TGTGCCAGCATCCGGGACACCACCTACAATGAGCAGTTCTTC. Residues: CASIRDTTYNEQFF.

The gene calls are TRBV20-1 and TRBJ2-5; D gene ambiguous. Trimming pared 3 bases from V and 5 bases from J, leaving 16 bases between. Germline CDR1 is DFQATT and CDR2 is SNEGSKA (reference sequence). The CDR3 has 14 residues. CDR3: CSARTPRSRETQYF. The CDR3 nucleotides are TGCAGTGCTAGGACCCCCAGGTCCAGGGAGACCCAGTACTTC.

The CDR3 loop reads CASSLGGQGMAKNIQYF. The CDR3, as DNA: TGCGCCAGCAGCTTAGGGGGACAGGGGATGGCCAAAAACATTCAGTACTTC. The chain recombines TRBV5-1 with TRBJ2-4; 10 positions agree with TRBD1. The V and J ends lost 2 bases and 1 base, in that order; junction bases with no gene match: 6. Germline V gene lookup returns CDR1 SGHRS and CDR2 YFSETQ. The CDR3 runs 17 residues.

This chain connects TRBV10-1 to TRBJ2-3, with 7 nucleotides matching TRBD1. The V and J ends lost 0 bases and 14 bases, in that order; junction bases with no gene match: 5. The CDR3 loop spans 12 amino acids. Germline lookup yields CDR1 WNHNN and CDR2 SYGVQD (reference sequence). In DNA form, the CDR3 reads TGCGCCAGCAGTGAGTCGACCGGACAGGCGTATTTT. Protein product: CASSESTGQAYF.

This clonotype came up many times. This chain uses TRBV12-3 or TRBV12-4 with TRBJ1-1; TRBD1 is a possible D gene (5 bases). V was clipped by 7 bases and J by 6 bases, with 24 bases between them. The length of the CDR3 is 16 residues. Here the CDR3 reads CASKRDLRTRIPEAFF. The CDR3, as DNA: TGTGCCAGCAAGCGGGACCTTCGAACTAGAATCCCTGAAGCTTTCTTT.

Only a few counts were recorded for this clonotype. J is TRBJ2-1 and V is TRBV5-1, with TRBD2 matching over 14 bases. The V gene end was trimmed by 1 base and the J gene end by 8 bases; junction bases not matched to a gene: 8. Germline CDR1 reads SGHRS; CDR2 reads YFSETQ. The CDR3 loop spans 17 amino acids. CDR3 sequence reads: CASSLRSGTSGSYEQFF. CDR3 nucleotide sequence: TGCGCCAGCAGCTTGAGATCCGGGACTAGCGGGAGCTATGAGCAGTTCTTC.

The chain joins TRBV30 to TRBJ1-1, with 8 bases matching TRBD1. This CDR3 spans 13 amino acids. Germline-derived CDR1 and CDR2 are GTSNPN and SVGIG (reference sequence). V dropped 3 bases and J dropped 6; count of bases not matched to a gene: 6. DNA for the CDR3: TGTGCCTGGAGGTATCAGGGGGCGCCTGAAGCTTTCTTT. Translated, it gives CAWRYQGAPEAFF.

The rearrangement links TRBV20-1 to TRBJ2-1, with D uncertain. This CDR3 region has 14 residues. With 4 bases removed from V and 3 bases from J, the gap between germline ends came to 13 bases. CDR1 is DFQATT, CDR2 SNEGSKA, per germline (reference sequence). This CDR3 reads CSANLGTNYNEQFF. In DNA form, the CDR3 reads TGCAGTGCTAACCTTGGCACAAACTACAATGAGCAGTTCTTC.

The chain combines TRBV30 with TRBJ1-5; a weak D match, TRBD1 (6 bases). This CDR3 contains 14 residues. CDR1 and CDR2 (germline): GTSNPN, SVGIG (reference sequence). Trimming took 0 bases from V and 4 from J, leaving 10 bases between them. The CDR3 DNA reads TGTGCCTGGAGTGTACGAGGGGGTAATCAGCCCCAGCATTTT. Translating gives CAWSVRGGNQPQHF.

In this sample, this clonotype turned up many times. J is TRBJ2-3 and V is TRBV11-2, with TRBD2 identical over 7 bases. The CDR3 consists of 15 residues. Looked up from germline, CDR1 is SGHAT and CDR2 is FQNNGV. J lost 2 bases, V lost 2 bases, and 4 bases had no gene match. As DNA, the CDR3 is TGTGCCAGCAGCTTAAAAGCGGGGATCACAGATACGCAGTATTTT. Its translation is CASSLKAGITDTQYF.

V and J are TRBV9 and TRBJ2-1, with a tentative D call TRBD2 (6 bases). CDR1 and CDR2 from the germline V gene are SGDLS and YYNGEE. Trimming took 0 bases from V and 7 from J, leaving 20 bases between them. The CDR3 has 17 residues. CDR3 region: CASSVEVGLIGANEQFF. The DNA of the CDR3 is TGTGCCAGCAGCGTAGAGGTAGGACTAATTGGTGCTAATGAGCAGTTCTTC. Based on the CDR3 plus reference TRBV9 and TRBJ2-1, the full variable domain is DSGVTQTPKHLITATGQRVTLRCSPRSGDLSVYWYQQSLDQGLQFLIQYYNGEERAKGNILERFSAQQFPDLHSELNLSSLELGDSALYFCASSVEVGLIGANEQFFGPGTRLTVL.